Below, 23 T cell receptor beta chains from the same sample are listed, as sequenced in a study of technical replicates of blood from a few donors. TCRdb's copy holds only in-frame clones and misses some; the assay was immunoSEQ multiplex PCR. The data show about 70,000 clones, around 97% seen once. Input material: T cells isolated from PBMCs. Source of these receptors: a human donor in good health.

This chain connects TRBV6-5 to TRBJ2-1; TRBD1 matches 10 bases. The CDR3 consists of 15 residues. The V gene end was trimmed by 5 bases and the J gene end by 5 bases; junction bases not matched to a gene: 6. Looked up from germline, CDR1 is MNHEY and CDR2 is SVGAGI. The CDR3 DNA reads as TGTGCCAGCAGTCCCTACGGACAGGGGGACAATGAGCAGTTCTTC. Protein sequence: CASSPYGQGDNEQFF.

The chain couples TRBV28 to TRBJ1-2; D gene uncertain. V lost 7 bases to trimming and J lost 5 bases, with 11 bases between them. In germline, CDR1 is MDHEN, CDR2 SYDVKM. The CDR3 spans 12 residues. In DNA form, the CDR3 reads TGTGCCAGCACCGCCGACACGTATGGCTACACCTTC. This gives the protein CASTADTYGYTF.

The chain is built from TRBV20-1 and TRBJ1-1, with D unresolved. Germline CDR1 is DFQATT and CDR2 is SNEGSKA (reference sequence). V lost 6 bases, J lost 1 base, and 6 bases lay in between. CDR3 length: 11 residues. The CDR3 loop is CSAYKNTEAFF. The CDR3 DNA reads as TGCAGTGCATACAAGAACACTGAAGCTTTCTTT.

The CDR3, as DNA: TGTGCCAGCAGCCGTACAGGGCGTACTCACAATCAGCCCCAGCATTTT. It is translated as CASSRTGRTHNQPQHF. V gene TRBV16 combines with J gene TRBJ1-5; maybe TRBD1 (6 bases). Germline lookup yields CDR1 KGHSY and CDR2 FQNENV. The CDR3 spans 16 residues. V lost 4 bases and J 3 bases, leaving 16 bases between the germline ends.

This sequence joins TRBV5-4 and TRBJ2-7, with TRBD1 matching over 11 bases. V was pared by 4 bases and J by 6 bases, with 6 bases of the junction left unmatched. The CDR3 sequence is 14 residues long. In germline, CDR1 is SGHNT, CDR2 YYREEE (reference sequence). CDR3 loop: CASSLGGTGGEQYF. The CDR3 coding sequence is TGTGCCAGCAGCCTGGGCGGGACAGGGGGCGAGCAGTACTTC.

This chain connects TRBV9 to TRBJ2-3; D gene unclear. The CDR3 has 17 residues. The V end lost 3 bases, the J end lost 2 bases, and 19 bases lay between the germline ends. The germline gives CDR1 SGDLS, CDR2 YYNGEE. The CDR3 DNA reads TGTGCCAGCAGCGCAGACCCCTCGACTCGAAACACAGATACGCAGTATTTT. It translates to CASSADPSTRNTDTQYF.

This rearrangement joins TRBV7-9 to TRBJ2-7, with D perhaps TRBD2 (5 bases). The CDR3 extends over 12 amino acids. Germline V gene data show CDR1 as SEHNR and CDR2 as FQNEAQ (reference sequence). V lost 2 bases to trimming and J lost 7 bases, with 9 bases between them. CDR3 nucleotide sequence: TGTGCCAGCAGCTTAACGGGGAGTGAGCAGTACTTC. The encoded protein is CASSLTGSEQYF.

The chain combines TRBV10-3 with TRBJ1-5; 7 bases line up with TRBD1. Per germline, CDR1 ENHRY and CDR2 SYGVKD. Unmatched junction bases numbered 16, after V lost 10 bases and J lost 10 bases. The CDR3 is made up of 14 amino acids. CDR3 protein: CATTDRPQSSPQHF. Written as DNA, the CDR3 is TGTGCCACCACGGACAGGCCCCAATCCTCACCCCAGCATTTT.

This chain joins TRBV5-4 and TRBJ2-1; 8 bases are a match to TRBD2. This CDR3 has 18 amino acids. V shed 4 bases, J shed 0 bases, and the junction held 12 bases outside the gene matches. CDR1 is SGHNT and CDR2 is YYREEE in the germline V gene (reference sequence). Written as DNA, the CDR3 is TGTGCCAGCAGCCCGGGTGGAGCGGGGGCTAGCTCCTACAATGAGCAGTTCTTC. Its translation is CASSPGGAGASSYNEQFF.

The chain is built from TRBV2 and TRBJ1-6, with D unclear. Germline loops: CDR1 SNHLY, CDR2 FYNNEI. The CDR3 sequence is 13 residues long. The ends were cut back, 7 bases at V and 7 bases at J, with 11 bases in the middle. The chain's CDR3 is CASKEGLNSPLHF. In DNA, the CDR3 is TGTGCCAGCAAAGAGGGTCTAAATTCACCCCTCCACTTT. Full variable domain (missing parts from reference TRBV2 and TRBJ1-6): EPEVTQTPSHQVTQMGQEVILRCVPISNHLYFYWYRQILGQKVEFLVSFYNNEISEKSEIFDDQFSVERPDGSNFTLKIRSTKLEDSAMYFCASKEGLNSPLHFGNGTRLTVT.

Relative to its sample, this clone is medium-sized. CDR3 region: CASSFDRGSGTGNTIYF. CDR3 bases: TGTGCCAGCAGTTTCGACAGGGGAAGCGGGACTGGAAACACCATATATTTT. The V gene is TRBV5-8, the J gene TRBJ1-3; 8 positions agree with TRBD1. Germline CDR1 reads SGHTS; CDR2 reads YDEGEE. J lost 2 bases, V lost 5 bases, and 12 bases had no gene match. The CDR3 contains 17 residues. Drawing the rest from reference TRBV5-8 and TRBJ1-3, the complete variable domain is EAGVTQSPTHLIKTRGQQATLRCSPISGHTSVYWYQQALGLGLQFLLWYDEGEERNRGNFPPRFSGRQFPNYSSELNVNALELEDSALYLCASSFDRGSGTGNTIYFGEGSWLTVV.

The chain combines TRBV6-5 with TRBJ2-6; D ambiguous. CDR3 size: 15 residues. V lost 2 bases and J lost 4, with 9 bases in between. CDR1 is MNHEY and CDR2 is SVGAGI in the germline V gene. CDR3 residues: CASSYDQAGANVLTF. The CDR3 DNA is TGTGCCAGCAGTTACGATCAAGCAGGGGCCAACGTCCTGACTTTC.

The chain recombines TRBV7-7 with TRBJ2-2; D remains unclear. The length of the CDR3 is 14 residues. The V and J ends lost 3 bases and 6 bases respectively, with 11 bases between them. Germline lookup yields CDR1 SSHAT and CDR2 FNYEAQ (reference sequence). The CDR3 protein is CASSLSPGSGELFF. As DNA, the CDR3 is TGTGCCAGCAGCTTGTCCCCCGGGTCCGGGGAGCTGTTTTTT.

The rearrangement links TRBV30 to TRBJ2-4, with D tentatively TRBD2 (7 bases). This CDR3 is 14 amino acids long. V shed 0 bases and J shed 13 bases, with 19 bases lying between them. CDR1 and CDR2 from the germline V gene are GTSNPN and SVGIG (reference sequence). The CDR3 DNA reads TGTGCCTGGAGTGTCACGGGGGGCTACCGATTACAGTACTTC. It codes for CAWSVTGGYRLQYF.

V is TRBV2 and J is TRBJ2-7; 7 bases align to TRBD2. This CDR3 has 14 amino acids. Trimming at V came to 7 bases and at J to 2 bases, leaving 8 bases not matched to a gene. CDR1 and CDR2 (germline): SNHLY, FYNNEI. The CDR3 region has the DNA TGTGCCAGCACTCAGCGGGAAAACCCCTACGAGCAGTACTTC. It codes for CASTQRENPYEQYF.

The V gene is TRBV23-1, the J gene TRBJ1-2, with D possibly TRBD1 on 6 matching bases. TRBV23-1 is sorted into the ORF group, with uncertain function. This CDR3 is built from 17 residues. Trimming took off 3 bases at V and 0 bases at J, with 17 bases between the two ends. CDR3 sequence: CASSHSMTGPPNYGYTF. The CDR3, as DNA: TGCGCCAGCAGTCATTCTATGACAGGACCTCCTAACTATGGCTACACCTTC.

The chain uses TRBV6-5 and TRBJ2-7, with 11 nucleotides matching TRBD1. V gave up 5 bases and J gave up 3 bases; unmatched junction bases: 3. The CDR3 sequence is 14 residues long. Germline CDR1 MNHEY, CDR2 SVGAGI. DNA of the CDR3: TGTGCCAGCAGTCTCGGGACAGGGGGCTACGAGCAGTACTTC. Protein product: CASSLGTGGYEQYF.

The chain has TRBV19 and TRBJ1-5; TRBD1 matches 7 bases. With V trimmed by 6 bases and J by 2 bases, 7 bases remained unmatched. This CDR3 is built from 15 residues. Germline values: CDR1 LNHDA, CDR2 SQIVND (reference sequence). The CDR3 region is CASRSTGARNQPQHF. CDR3 nucleotide sequence: TGTGCCAGTAGGAGCACAGGGGCCCGCAATCAGCCCCAGCATTTT.

V gene TRBV4-1 combines with J gene TRBJ1-2; no reliable D call. Trimming took 0 bases from V and 0 from J, leaving 8 bases between them. This CDR3 has 15 residues. In germline, CDR1 is MGHRA, CDR2 YSYEKL. The CDR3 loop is CASSQEQTTNYGYTF. The CDR3 coding sequence is TGCGCCAGCAGCCAAGAGCAGACTACTAACTATGGCTACACCTTC.

V gene TRBV27 combines with J gene TRBJ2-7; tentative D call: TRBD2 (5 bases). The CDR3 is made up of 18 amino acids. The germline V gene has CDR1 MNHEY and CDR2 SMNVEV (reference sequence). V lost 0 bases to trimming and J lost 1 base, with 19 bases between them. CDR3 in amino acids: CASSLSSGPGGPSYEQYF. DNA for the CDR3: TGTGCCAGCAGTTTATCAAGCGGCCCAGGAGGCCCTTCCTACGAGCAGTACTTC.

The rearrangement uses TRBV14 and TRBJ1-1, with a weak D call TRBD1 (6 bases). This CDR3 is built from 17 residues. Germline CDR1 reads SGHDN; CDR2 reads FVKESK. V was clipped by 2 bases and J by 4 bases, with 20 bases between them. The CDR3 is CASSQYADGQTFTEAFF. CDR3 DNA: TGTGCCAGCAGCCAATACGCGGACGGACAGACCTTCACTGAAGCTTTCTTT.

The J gene is TRBJ2-7, the V gene TRBV30, with D maybe TRBD1 (6 bases). Germline CDR1 reads GTSNPN; CDR2 reads SVGIG (reference sequence). Trimming stripped 7 bases from V and 5 bases from J, with 15 bases between. This CDR3 contains 12 residues. CDR3 sequence reads: CAFYRQENEQYF. The CDR3 nucleotides are TGTGCCTTTTACCGACAGGAAAACGAGCAGTACTTC.

The V and J genes are TRBV7-9 and TRBJ2-5; TRBD1 aligns across 10 bases. Germline V lookup: CDR1 SEHNR, CDR2 FQNEAQ (reference sequence). V trimming: 5 bases; J trimming: 3 bases; junction bases outside the gene matches: 3. The CDR3 has 14 residues. The CDR3 is CASSIGTGEETQYF. The CDR3 DNA reads as TGTGCCAGCAGCATTGGGACAGGGGAAGAGACCCAGTACTTC.